Shown below are 32 T cell receptor beta chains from a single sample sequenced in a study of cytomegalovirus exposure and HLA in healthy donors. Both 60 Vbeta primers and 13 Jbeta primers went into the PCR. This table comes from immunoSEQ multiplex PCR, and its TCRdb copy is limited to in-frame clones, with some not included. Of around 150,000 clones in the sample, 70% to 90% were seen once. The specimen was PBMCs. The source of these receptors is a young woman in good health and CMV-seronegative.

V gene TRBV6-6 combines with J gene TRBJ2-7; tentatively, D is TRBD2 (6 bases). The CDR3 has 16 amino acids. The V end was cut by 4 bases, the J end by 2 bases, with 18 bases between. The germline V gene has CDR1 MNHNY and CDR2 SVGAGI (reference sequence). The CDR3 is CASSSPGLPTTYEQYF. The DNA of the CDR3 is TGTGCCAGCAGTTCCCCGGGACTCCCGACGACCTACGAGCAGTACTTC.

The gene calls are TRBV5-1 and TRBJ1-1; 7 positions match TRBD1. V shed 4 bases and J 5 bases; nucleotides not matched to a gene: 14. The germline V gene has CDR1 SGHRS and CDR2 YFSETQ. This CDR3 region has 16 residues. The chain's CDR3 is CASSNRGRQGRTEAFF. The DNA for the CDR3 is TGCGCCAGCAGCAACCGCGGCAGACAGGGTCGGACTGAAGCTTTCTTT.

This sequence joins TRBV9 and TRBJ2-3; 7 nucleotides align to TRBD1. The CDR3 sequence is 14 residues long. V shed 6 bases, J shed 4 bases, and the junction held 8 bases outside the gene matches. Germline values: CDR1 SGDLS, CDR2 YYNGEE. In DNA, the CDR3 is TGTGCCAGCAATGGTAGGGGGCGAGCAGATACGCAGTATTTT. It encodes CASNGRGRADTQYF.

The chain carries TRBV5-4 and TRBJ2-7; D may be TRBD2 (6 bases). The CDR3 has 15 residues. Trimming pared 3 bases from V and 2 bases from J, leaving 15 bases between. Germline CDR1 and CDR2: SGHNT and YYREEE (reference sequence). The DNA of the CDR3 is TGTGCCAGCAGCTCGGGGCGGGGAATAGCCTACGAGCAGTACTTC. It specifies CASSSGRGIAYEQYF. The whole variable domain, remainder taken from reference TRBV5-4 and TRBJ2-7, is ETGVTQSPTHLIKTRGQQVTLRCSSQSGHNTVSWYQQALGQGPQFIFQYYREEENGRGNFPPRFSGLQFPNYSSELNVNALELDDSALYLCASSSGRGIAYEQYFGPGTRLTVT.

The chain links TRBV4-1 to TRBJ2-3; 7 positions match TRBD1. This CDR3 contains 15 residues. Germline lookup yields CDR1 MGHRA and CDR2 YSYEKL. After removal of 3 bases from V and 6 bases from J, the junction contained 9 bases not matched to a gene. CDR3 region: CASSQNRQGRDTQYF. The CDR3 DNA follows: TGCGCCAGCAGCCAGAATAGACAGGGACGGGATACGCAGTATTTT.

This chain links TRBV6-4 with TRBJ2-6, with D possibly matching TRBD1 (5 bases). Germline CDR1 is MRHNA and CDR2 is SNTAGT. The CDR3 sequence is 16 residues long. V was shortened by 2 bases and J by 0 bases, with 8 bases between the two germline ends. The CDR3 DNA is TGTGCCAGCAGTGACAGAAGGGGCTCTGGGGCCAACGTCCTGACTTTC. This translates into CASSDRRGSGANVLTF.

J is TRBJ1-3 and V is TRBV14, with D perhaps matching TRBD1 (5 bases). Deletions cut 2 bases from V and 4 bases from J, with 12 bases between. The germline V gene has CDR1 SGHDN and CDR2 FVKESK. The CDR3 spans 15 residues. This CDR3 reads CASSQFSRAGNTIYF. For the CDR3, the DNA is TGTGCCAGCAGCCAATTCTCCAGGGCGGGAAACACCATATATTTT.

The chain has TRBV2 and TRBJ2-5, with D possibly matching TRBD1 (6 bases). The CDR3 contains 13 residues. The ends were cut back, 8 bases at V and 1 base at J, with 11 bases in the middle. The germline V gene has CDR1 SNHLY and CDR2 FYNNEI. Here the CDR3 DNA reads TGTGCCAGCGGACAGCCCCGCCAAGAGACCCAGTACTTC. Translation gives CASGQPRQETQYF.

V usage is TRBV10-3 and J usage is TRBJ2-5; 9 nucleotides match TRBD2. The length of the CDR3 is 15 residues. CDR1 is ENHRY and CDR2 is SYGVKD in the germline V gene. The trim removed 11 bases at V and 5 bases at J, leaving 15 bases unmatched. CDR3 residues: CAHAQTSGAMETQYF. The CDR3, as DNA: TGTGCCCACGCGCAGACTAGCGGAGCCATGGAGACCCAGTACTTC.

The chain carries TRBV19 and TRBJ2-1, with 14 nucleotides matching TRBD2. Germline V gives CDR1 LNHDA, CDR2 SQIVND (reference sequence). V shed 5 bases, J shed 3 bases, and the junction held 9 bases outside the gene matches. This CDR3 has 18 residues. The CDR3 loop reads CASSLGTSGSVGYNEQFF. In DNA, the CDR3 is TGTGCCAGTAGTCTGGGGACTAGCGGGAGTGTAGGCTACAATGAGCAGTTCTTC. The full variable domain, completed using reference TRBV19 and TRBJ2-1, is DGGITQSPKYLFRKEGQNVTLSCEQNLNHDAMYWYRQDPGQGLRLIYYSQIVNDFQKGDIAEGYSVSREKKESFPLTVTSAQKNPTAFYLCASSLGTSGSVGYNEQFFGPGTRLTVL.

The gene calls are TRBV6-5 and TRBJ2-1, with TRBD2 matching 8 bases. The CDR3 consists of 12 residues. Looked up from germline, CDR1 is MNHEY and CDR2 is SVGAGI. The CDR3 DNA sequence: TGTGGGACGGGCGGGACTAGAAATGAGCAGTTCTTC. This gives the protein CGTGGTRNEQFF.

This clone occurred a few times. The chain has TRBV9 and TRBJ2-3, with 14 bases aligning to TRBD2. The CDR3 spans 18 residues. Germline V gene sequence: CDR1 SGDLS, CDR2 YYNGEE. Trimming removed 4 bases from V and 3 bases from J; junction bases left unmatched: 10. The CDR3 DNA reads TGTGCCAGCAGCCCAATGCGACTAGCGGGAGGGGGTACAGATACGCAGTATTTT. It translates to CASSPMRLAGGGTDTQYF.

V gene TRBV4-2 combines with J gene TRBJ1-1; D perhaps matches TRBD1 (5 bases). V lost 2 bases to trimming and J lost 0 bases, with 7 bases between them. Looked up from germline, CDR1 is LGHNA and CDR2 is YNFKEQ. The CDR3 runs to 14 residues. The CDR3 sequence: CASSQQGMNTEAFF. The CDR3 DNA reads as TGTGCCAGCAGCCAACAGGGCATGAACACTGAAGCTTTCTTT.

The chain joins TRBV2 to TRBJ1-3; TRBD1 might be the D (6 bases). V was pared by 5 bases and J by 0 bases, with 14 bases between. CDR1 is SNHLY and CDR2 is FYNNEI in the germline V gene. CDR3 length: 16 residues. The CDR3 spells CASSRTATPSGNTIYF. As DNA, the CDR3 is TGTGCCAGCAGTCGGACAGCTACCCCCTCTGGAAACACCATATATTTT.

The chain links TRBV18 to TRBJ2-3; TRBD1 matches 7 bases. This CDR3 spans 14 amino acids. From germline, CDR1 is KGHSH and CDR2 LQKENI. J lost 2 bases, V lost 6 bases, and 5 bases had no gene match. The DNA for the CDR3 is TGTGCCAGCTCCGCGACAGGGCCCACAGATACGCAGTATTTT. This gives the protein CASSATGPTDTQYF.

The gene calls are TRBV15 and TRBJ2-7; tentatively, D is TRBD2 (5 bases). The CDR3 extends over 14 amino acids. V lost 9 bases and J 5 bases, leaving 20 bases between the germline ends. Germline V gene data show CDR1 as LNHNV and CDR2 as YYDKDF (reference sequence). CDR3 sequence (DNA): TGTGCCACAAACGACGGGGAGCGCTGGGACGAGCAGTACTTC. This gives the protein CATNDGERWDEQYF.

The V and J genes are TRBV29-1 and TRBJ2-2, with no clear D. Germline loops: CDR1 SQVTM, CDR2 ANQGSEA. Trimming took off 4 bases at V and 2 bases at J, with 5 bases between the two ends. The CDR3 is made up of 12 amino acids. CDR3 in amino acids: CSVVPNTGELFF. CDR3 in DNA: TGCAGCGTTGTTCCAAACACCGGGGAGCTGTTTTTT.

This chain uses TRBV7-3 with TRBJ2-5; either TRBD1 or TRBD2 may fit D (6 bases each). The J call may be faulty, since TRBJ2-7 better matches the DNA end. Germline CDR1 and CDR2: SGHTA and FQGTGA. The CDR3 runs to 15 residues. The CDR3 DNA reads as TGTGCCAGCAGCTTCATCGGAGGGGGCTCCTACGAGCAGTACTTC. Its protein is CASSFIGGGSYEQYF.

This clone has only one observation. This chain connects TRBV6-5 to TRBJ2-5; D unresolved. Germline V lookup: CDR1 MNHEY, CDR2 SVGAGI. The CDR3 is 16 residues long. Between the trimmed V and J ends, which lost 0 bases and 0 bases, there was a span of 11 bases. For the CDR3, the DNA is TGTGCCAGCAGTTACTCGAGTCCTCCAAACCAAGAGACCCAGTACTTC. Protein: CASSYSSPPNQETQYF.

V usage is TRBV10-3 and J usage is TRBJ2-5; D gene unclear. The DNA matches TRBJ2-7 better at its end, which makes the J call doubtful. The length of the CDR3 is 14 residues. CDR1 is ENHRY and CDR2 is SYGVKD in the germline V gene. This chain's CDR3 is CAISHSGSSYEQYF. As DNA, the CDR3 is TGTGCCATCAGTCATTCAGGAAGCTCCTACGAGCAGTACTTC.

This sequence joins TRBV6-1 and TRBJ2-3, with D tentatively TRBD1 (6 bases). V lost 6 bases and J lost 0, with 13 bases in between. The CDR3 contains 15 residues. Germline values: CDR1 MNHNS, CDR2 SASEGT. The CDR3 sequence is CASRKTGPSTDTQYF. The CDR3 region has the DNA TGTGCCAGCAGAAAGACAGGTCCTAGCACAGATACGCAGTATTTT.

This chain links TRBV14 with TRBJ1-1; D possibly corresponds to TRBD1 (5 bases). The CDR3 spans 14 residues. Trimming took 4 bases from V and 0 from J, leaving 9 bases between them. Germline V gene sequence: CDR1 SGHDN, CDR2 FVKESK. The DNA for the CDR3 is TGTGCCAGCAGCCTGGGGCGTATGAACACTGAAGCTTTCTTT. Translated, it gives CASSLGRMNTEAFF.

The chain recombines TRBV28 with TRBJ2-1; 9 nucleotides match TRBD1. Germline CDR1 reads MDHEN; CDR2 reads SYDVKM. The CDR3 totals 15 residues. V gave up 5 bases and J gave up 4 bases; unmatched junction bases: 6. Here the CDR3 DNA reads TGTGCCAGCAGTCCGGGGGGACAGGGTTACAATGAGCAGTTCTTC. It is translated as CASSPGGQGYNEQFF.

The chain recombines TRBV6-1 with TRBJ2-1; D not resolved. The CDR3 is made up of 15 amino acids. Trimming took 2 bases from V and 0 from J, leaving 8 bases between them. Germline V gene lookup returns CDR1 MNHNS and CDR2 SASEGT. The CDR3 bases are TGTGCCAGCAGTGAACCAGGAAGCTCCTACAATGAGCAGTTCTTC. Amino acid sequence: CASSEPGSSYNEQFF.

This clone appeared a few times. This CDR3 is CASSVGSYEQYF. The CDR3, as DNA: TGTGCCAGCAGCGTCGGGAGCTACGAGCAGTACTTC. The chain has TRBV5-6 and TRBJ2-7; D is possibly TRBD2 (6 bases). Germline lookup yields CDR1 SGHDT and CDR2 YYEEEE. Trimming removed 4 bases from V and 3 bases from J, with 8 bases in between. This CDR3 has 12 residues.

This clone was found once. The chain links TRBV7-3 to TRBJ2-5; TRBD2 matches 14 bases. Germline V lookup: CDR1 SGHTA, CDR2 FQGTGA. This CDR3 contains 15 residues. With 4 bases clipped from V and 5 bases from J, the junction kept 3 bases outside the gene matches. The chain's CDR3 is CASSSGLAGVETQYF. In DNA form, the CDR3 reads TGTGCCAGCAGCTCGGGACTAGCGGGAGTTGAGACCCAGTACTTC.

This chain joins TRBV28 and TRBJ2-1, with a tentative D call TRBD2 (6 bases). This CDR3 spans 14 amino acids. The V gene's germline CDR1 is MDHEN and CDR2 SYDVKM. The V end was cut by 6 bases, the J end by 4 bases, with 13 bases between. The CDR3 here is CASRSEEGYNEQFF. The CDR3 DNA reads as TGTGCCAGCAGATCGGAGGAGGGATACAATGAGCAGTTCTTC.

The chain carries TRBV5-1 and TRBJ1-4; 9 bases line up with TRBD1. This CDR3 is built from 16 residues. Per the germline V gene, CDR1 is SGHRS and CDR2 is YFSETQ. J lost 5 bases, V lost 0 bases, and 5 bases had no gene match. The CDR3 spells CASSLAGGTGNEKLFF. CDR3 in DNA: TGCGCCAGCAGCTTGGCCGGGGGGACAGGGAATGAAAAACTGTTTTTT. The variable domain in full, completed from reference TRBV5-1 and TRBJ1-4, reads KAGVTQTPRYLIKTRGQQVTLSCSPISGHRSVSWYQQTPGQGLQFLFEYFSETQRNKGNFPGRFSGRQFSNSRSEMNVSTLELGDSALYLCASSLAGGTGNEKLFFGSGTQLSVL.

The chain joins TRBV4-1 to TRBJ2-2; 8 nucleotides line up with TRBD2. With 0 bases clipped from V and 0 bases from J, the junction kept 3 bases outside the gene matches. This CDR3 is built from 17 residues. Germline V gene data show CDR1 as MGHRA and CDR2 as YSYEKL. The CDR3 reads CASSQEGAGANTGELFF. CDR3 coding DNA: TGCGCCAGCAGCCAAGAAGGAGCGGGGGCGAACACCGGGGAGCTGTTTTTT.

The chain links TRBV4-1 to TRBJ2-7, with TRBD2 matching over 10 bases. Unmatched junction bases numbered 12, after V lost 4 bases and J lost 3 bases. CDR1 is MGHRA, CDR2 YSYEKL, per germline. This CDR3 comprises 17 residues. The CDR3 nucleotides read TGCGCCAGCAGCCGGGGTCGGGCTAGCGGGAGTAACTACGAGCAGTACTTC. Translated: CASSRGRASGSNYEQYF.

This chain connects TRBV28 to TRBJ2-1; 11 bases match TRBD2. The V gene's germline CDR1 is MDHEN and CDR2 SYDVKM. V lost 5 bases and J lost 9; bases outside the gene matches: 9. The CDR3 runs 15 residues. The CDR3 coding sequence is TGTGCCAGCAGTCCACCTAGCGGGAGGATCGGTGAGCAGTTCTTC. This sequence encodes CASSPPSGRIGEQFF.

The gene calls are TRBV4-1 and TRBJ2-1; 11 bases line up with TRBD2. The CDR3 runs 16 residues. The germline gives CDR1 MGHRA, CDR2 YSYEKL. V lost 4 bases to trimming and J lost 10 bases; unmatched junction nucleotides: 12. CDR3 residues: CASSPRLAGFWKEQFF. The CDR3 region has the DNA TGCGCCAGCAGCCCAAGACTAGCGGGATTTTGGAAGGAGCAGTTCTTC.